The clone carrying this TCR beta chain came up many times. Its target is unknown. TCR beta CDR3 regions were amplified from RNA transcripts. The first round was an RT-PCR with HTBI primers, and the second round was a multiplex PCR. A single record per CDR3 protein comes from TCRdb applying MiXCR to the multiplex PCR reads. Of about 1.1 million distinct CDR3 sequences in the sample, approximately 35% are singletons; the top ten hold 11%. Researchers turned away patients with other autoimmune diseases, uncontrolled infections, pregnancy or lactation. The authors diagnosed from clinical symptoms, serum thyroxine, TRAb, thyroid ultrasound and orbital computed tomography. This sample is drawn from a study of Graves' ophthalmopathy and Graves' hyperthyroidism. General observations from the study: Using a 13-signature model, the authors split ophthalmopathy from stable hyperthyroidism, with 85% to 90% sensitivity and roughly 80% specificity.

The CDR3 extends over 14 amino acids. From germline, CDR1 is LNHDA and CDR2 SQIVND (reference sequence). Trimming cost V 6 bases and J 7 bases; bases outside gene matches: 8. Sequenced: peripheral blood or thyroid tissue (not recorded which). The V gene is TRBV19, the J gene TRBJ1-2, with 10 nucleotides matching TRBD1. The source of this sequence is an adult man with Graves' hyperthyroidism. CDR3 in amino acids: CASSQDRGISGYTF. CDR3 bases: TGTGCCAGTAGCCAGGACAGGGGGATCTCTGGCTACACCTTC.